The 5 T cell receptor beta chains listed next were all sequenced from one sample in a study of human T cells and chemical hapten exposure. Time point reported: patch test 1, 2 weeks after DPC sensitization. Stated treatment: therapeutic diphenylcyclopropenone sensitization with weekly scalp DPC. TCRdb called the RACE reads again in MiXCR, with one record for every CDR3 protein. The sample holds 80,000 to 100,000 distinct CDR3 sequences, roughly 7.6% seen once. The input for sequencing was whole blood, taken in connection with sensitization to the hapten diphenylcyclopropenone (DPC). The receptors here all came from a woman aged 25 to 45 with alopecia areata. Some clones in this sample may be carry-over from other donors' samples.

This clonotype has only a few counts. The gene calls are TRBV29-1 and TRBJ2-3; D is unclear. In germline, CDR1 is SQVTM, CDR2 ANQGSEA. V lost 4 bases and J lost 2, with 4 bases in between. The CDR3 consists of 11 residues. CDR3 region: CSVGDTDTQYF. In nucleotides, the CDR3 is TGCAGCGTTGGAGACACAGATACGCAGTATTTT.

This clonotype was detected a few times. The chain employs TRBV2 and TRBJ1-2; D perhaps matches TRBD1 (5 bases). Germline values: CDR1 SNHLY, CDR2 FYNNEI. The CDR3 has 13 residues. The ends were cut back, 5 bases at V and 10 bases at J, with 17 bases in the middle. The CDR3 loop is CASSTRRETVYTF. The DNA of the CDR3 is TGTGCCAGCAGTACCCGGCGCGAGACAGTCTACACCTTC.

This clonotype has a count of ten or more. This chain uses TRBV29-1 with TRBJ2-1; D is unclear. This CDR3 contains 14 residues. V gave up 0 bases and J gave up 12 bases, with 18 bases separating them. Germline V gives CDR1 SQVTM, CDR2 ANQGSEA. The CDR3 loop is CSVEDRARQWGQFF. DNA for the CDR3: TGCAGCGTTGAAGATCGGGCACGGCAATGGGGGCAGTTCTTC.

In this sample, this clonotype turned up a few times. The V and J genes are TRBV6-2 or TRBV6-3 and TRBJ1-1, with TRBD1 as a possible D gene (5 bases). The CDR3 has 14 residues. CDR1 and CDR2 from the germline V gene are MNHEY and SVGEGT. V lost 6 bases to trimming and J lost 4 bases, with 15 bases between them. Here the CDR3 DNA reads TGTGCCAGCAGCTTTACGTGGGGGGGCACTGAAGCTTTCTTT. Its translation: CASSFTWGGTEAFF.

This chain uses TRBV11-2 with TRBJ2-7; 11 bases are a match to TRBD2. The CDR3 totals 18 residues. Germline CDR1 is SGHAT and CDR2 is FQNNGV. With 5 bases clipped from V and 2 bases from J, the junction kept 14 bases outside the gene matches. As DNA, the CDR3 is TGTGCCAGCAGCCTTACGATGAAGCTAGCGGGAGGCCCCTACGAGCAGTACTTC. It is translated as CASSLTMKLAGGPYEQYF. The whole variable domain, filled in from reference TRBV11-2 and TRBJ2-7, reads EAGVAQSPRYKIIEKRQSVAFWCNPISGHATLYWYQQILGQGPKLLIQFQNNGVVDDSQLPKDRFSAERLKGVDSTLKIQPAKLEDSAVYLCASSLTMKLAGGPYEQYFGPGTRLTVT.